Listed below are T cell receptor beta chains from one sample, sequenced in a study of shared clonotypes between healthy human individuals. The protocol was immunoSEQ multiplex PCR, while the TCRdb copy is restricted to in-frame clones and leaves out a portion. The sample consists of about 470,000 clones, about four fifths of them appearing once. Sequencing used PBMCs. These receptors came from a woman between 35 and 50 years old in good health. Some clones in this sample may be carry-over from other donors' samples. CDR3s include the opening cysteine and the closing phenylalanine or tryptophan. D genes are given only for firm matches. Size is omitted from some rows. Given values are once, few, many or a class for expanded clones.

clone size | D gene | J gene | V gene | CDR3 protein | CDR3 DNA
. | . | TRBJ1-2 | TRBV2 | CASSEEDNYGYTF | TGTGCCAGCAGTGAGGAGGACAACTATGGCTACACCTTC
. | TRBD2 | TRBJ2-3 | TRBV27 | CASSLSGGRDTQYF | TGTGCCAGCAGTTTATCGGGAGGGAGGGATACGCAGTATTTT
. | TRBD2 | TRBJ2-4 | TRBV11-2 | CASSQRLAGGFLAKNIQYF | TGTGCCAGCAGCCAAAGACTAGCGGGAGGTTTCCTAGCCAAAAACATTCAGTACTTC
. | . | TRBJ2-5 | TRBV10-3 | CAISEGRTVQETQYF | TGTGCCATCAGTGAGGGAAGGACGGTACAAGAGACCCAGTACTTC
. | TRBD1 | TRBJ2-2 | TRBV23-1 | CASTTQGKGTGELFF | TGCGCCAGCACTACACAGGGGAAAGGGACCGGGGAGCTGTTTTTT
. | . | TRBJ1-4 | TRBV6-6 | CASSYSRGGNEKLFF | TGTGCCAGCAGTTACTCTCGGGGAGGAAATGAAAAACTGTTTTTT
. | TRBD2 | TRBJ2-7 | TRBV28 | CASSSPASGAYEQYF | TGTGCCAGCAGTTCCCCGGCTAGCGGTGCCTACGAGCAGTACTTC
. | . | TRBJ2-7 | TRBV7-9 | CASSPLGSSYEQYF | TGTGCCAGCAGCCCATTAGGGTCCTCCTACGAGCAGTACTTC
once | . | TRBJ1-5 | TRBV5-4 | CASSLDSRQPQHF | TGTGCCAGCAGCTTGGATAGTCGTCAGCCCCAGCATTTT
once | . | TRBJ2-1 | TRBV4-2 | CASSQAGVRGGVLAEYNEQFF | TGTGCCAGCAGCCAAGCCGGCGTGAGAGGGGGCGTATTAGCGGAATACAATGAGCAGTTCTTC
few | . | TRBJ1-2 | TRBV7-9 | CASSRGAAFGGYTF | TGTGCCAGCAGCCGAGGGGCAGCCTTTGGTGGCTACACCTTC
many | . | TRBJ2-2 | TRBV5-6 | CASSLQAGNRSGELFF | TGTGCCAGCAGCTTGCAGGCAGGTAATAGGTCCGGGGAGCTGTTTTTT
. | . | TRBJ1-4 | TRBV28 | CASSPGGQGTNEKLFF | TGTGCCAGCAGTCCCGGGGGGCAGGGAACTAATGAAAAACTGTTTTTT
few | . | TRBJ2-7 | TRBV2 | CASLGRYEQYF | TGTGCCAGCCTTGGTCGTTACGAGCAGTACTTC
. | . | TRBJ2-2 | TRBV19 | CASVASPLVGTGELFF | TGTGCCAGTGTGGCTAGTCCCCTGGTGGGAACCGGGGAGCTGTTTTTT
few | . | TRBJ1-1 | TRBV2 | CASSEGWQEAFF | TGTGCCAGCAGTGAAGGGTGGCAAGAAGCTTTCTTT
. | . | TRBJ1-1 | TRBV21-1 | CAPPNWSATFF | TGTGCCCCTCCCAACTGGTCTGCCACGTTCTTT
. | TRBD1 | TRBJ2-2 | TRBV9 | CASSLGGGWNTGELFF | TGTGCCAGCAGCCTAGGGGGCGGGTGGAACACCGGGGAGCTGTTTTTT
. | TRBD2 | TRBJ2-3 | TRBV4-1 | CASSHQVPGLASTDTQYF | TGCGCCAGCAGCCATCAAGTGCCGGGACTAGCGAGCACAGATACGCAGTATTTT
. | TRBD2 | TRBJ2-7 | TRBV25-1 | CASSGNSGSGYEQYF | TGTGCCAGCAGTGGAAATAGCGGGAGCGGCTACGAGCAGTACTTC
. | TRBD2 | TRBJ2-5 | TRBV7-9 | CASSPSGGGETQYF | TGTGCCAGCAGCCCTAGCGGGGGGGGAGAGACCCAGTACTTC
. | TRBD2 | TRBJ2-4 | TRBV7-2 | CASSTAGIAKNIQYF | TGTGCCAGCAGCACAGCGGGGATAGCCAAAAACATTCAGTACTTC
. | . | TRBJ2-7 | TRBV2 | CASVGYSYEQYF | TGTGCCAGCGTCGGGTACTCCTACGAGCAGTACTTC
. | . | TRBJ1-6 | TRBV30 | CACLQGRGSGSSPLHF | TGTGCCTGCCTACAGGGCAGGGGTTCCGGGAGTTCACCCCTCCACTTT
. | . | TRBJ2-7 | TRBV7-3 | CASSPRSESYEQYF | TGTGCCAGCAGCCCCCGGTCGGAAAGCTACGAGCAGTACTTC
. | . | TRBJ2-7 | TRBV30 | CAWSAGTQYEQYF | TGTGCCTGGAGTGCCGGGACACAGTACGAGCAGTACTTC
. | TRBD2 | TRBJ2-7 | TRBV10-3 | CAISGTRFYEQYF | TGTGCCATCAGTGGGACTAGGTTCTACGAGCAGTACTTC
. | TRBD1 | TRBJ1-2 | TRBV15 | CATSREGGTGGDATF | TGTGCCACCAGCAGAGAAGGAGGGACAGGGGGCGACGCCACCTTC
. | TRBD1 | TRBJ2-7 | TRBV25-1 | CASSRPGQTYEQYF | TGTGCCAGCAGTAGACCGGGACAGACCTACGAGCAGTACTTC
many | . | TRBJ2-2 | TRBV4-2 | CASSQFGVENTGELFF | TGTGCCAGCAGCCAATTTGGAGTAGAGAACACCGGGGAGCTGTTTTTT
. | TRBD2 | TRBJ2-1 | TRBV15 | CATIAGGYNEQFF | TGTGCCACCATAGCGGGAGGCTACAATGAGCAGTTCTTC
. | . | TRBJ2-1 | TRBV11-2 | CASSLEKAYNEQFF | TGTGCCAGCAGCTTAGAGAAGGCGTACAATGAGCAGTTCTTC
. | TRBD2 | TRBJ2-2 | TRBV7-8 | CARYPAPLAGVRGTGELFF | TGTGCCAGATACCCCGCCCCACTAGCGGGAGTACGGGGCACCGGGGAGCTGTTTTTT
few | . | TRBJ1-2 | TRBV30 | CAWSPRADYGYTF | TGTGCCTGGAGTCCCCGTGCGGACTATGGCTACACCTTC
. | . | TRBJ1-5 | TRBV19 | CASTLVGGRQPQHF | TGTGCCAGTACCCTGGTCGGGGGACGTCAGCCCCAGCATTTT
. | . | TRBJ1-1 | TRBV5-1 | CASRSGAAEAFF | TGCGCCAGCAGGTCAGGGGCGGCTGAAGCTTTCTTT
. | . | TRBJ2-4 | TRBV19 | CASSMGAKNIQYF | TGTGCCAGTAGTATGGGGGCCAAAAACATTCAGTACTTC
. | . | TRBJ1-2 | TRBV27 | CASRPGPNYGYTF | TGTGCCAGCCGCCCCGGACCCAACTATGGCTACACCTTC
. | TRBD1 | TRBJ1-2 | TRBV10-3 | CAISDPLSGQGSYGYTF | TGTGCCATCAGTGACCCTCTTTCAGGACAGGGAAGCTATGGCTACACCTTC
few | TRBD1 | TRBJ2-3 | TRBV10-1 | CASSESGQGTDTQYF | TGCGCCAGCAGTGAGTCGGGACAGGGGACGGATACGCAGTATTTT
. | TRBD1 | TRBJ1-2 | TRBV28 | CASRQTGTGGDAYGYTF | TGTGCCAGCAGACAAACCGGGACAGGGGGCGACGCCTATGGCTACACCTTC
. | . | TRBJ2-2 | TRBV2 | CASSHRWAGDLSNTGELFF | TGTGCCAGCAGCCACCGCTGGGCAGGAGACCTTTCGAACACCGGGGAGCTGTTTTTT
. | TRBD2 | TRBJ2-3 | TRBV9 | CASSLTSGSTDTQYF | TGTGCCAGCTCGTTGACTAGCGGGAGCACAGATACGCAGTATTTT
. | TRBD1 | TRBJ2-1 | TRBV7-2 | CASSPTGGAYNEQFF | TGTGCCAGCAGCCCGACAGGGGGAGCCTACAATGAGCAGTTCTTC
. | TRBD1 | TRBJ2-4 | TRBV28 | CASSLNPSRGNIQYF | TGTGCCAGCAGTTTGAACCCCAGCAGGGGGAACATTCAGTACTTC
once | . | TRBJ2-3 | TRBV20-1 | CSATPADTQYF | TGCAGTGCTACCCCCGCAGATACGCAGTATTTT
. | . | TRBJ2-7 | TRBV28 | CASSLWAQTYEQYF | TGTGCCAGCAGTTTATGGGCCCAAACCTACGAGCAGTACTTC
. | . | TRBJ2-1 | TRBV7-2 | CASSQGRRSYNEQFF | TGTGCCAGCAGCCAGGGACGCCGCTCCTACAATGAGCAGTTCTTC
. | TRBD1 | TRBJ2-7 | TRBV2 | CASSVQGANYEQYF | TGTGCCAGCAGTGTCCAGGGGGCTAACTACGAGCAGTACTTC
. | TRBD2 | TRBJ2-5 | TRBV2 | CASSEGLAIGTQYF | TGTGCCAGCAGTGAGGGACTAGCGATAGGGACCCAGTACTTC
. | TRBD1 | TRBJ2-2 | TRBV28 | CASKTGETTGELFF | TGTGCCAGCAAGACAGGGGAGACCACCGGGGAGCTGTTTTTT
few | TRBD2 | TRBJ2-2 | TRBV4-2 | CASSPSSSGTRNTGELFF | TGTGCCAGCAGCCCGAGTTCCTCCGGGACTAGGAACACCGGGGAGCTGTTTTTT
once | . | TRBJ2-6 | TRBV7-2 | CASSLAQGANVLTF | TGTGCCAGCAGCTTAGCCCAAGGGGCCAACGTCCTGACTTTC
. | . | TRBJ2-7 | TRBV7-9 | CASSLGGGAWEQYF | TGTGCCAGCAGCTTGGGAGGGGGCGCGTGGGAGCAGTACTTC
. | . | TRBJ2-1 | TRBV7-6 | CASSLGLVGSYNEQFF | TGTGCCAGCAGCTTAGGGCTAGTCGGGTCCTACAATGAGCAGTTCTTC
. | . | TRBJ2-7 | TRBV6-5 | CASSPRSGSEQYF | TGTGCCAGCAGCCCCAGGTCGGGGAGCGAGCAGTACTTC
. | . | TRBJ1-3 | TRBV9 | CASSYQPGNSGNTIYF | TGTGCCAGCAGCTACCAGCCGGGGAACTCTGGAAACACCATATATTTT